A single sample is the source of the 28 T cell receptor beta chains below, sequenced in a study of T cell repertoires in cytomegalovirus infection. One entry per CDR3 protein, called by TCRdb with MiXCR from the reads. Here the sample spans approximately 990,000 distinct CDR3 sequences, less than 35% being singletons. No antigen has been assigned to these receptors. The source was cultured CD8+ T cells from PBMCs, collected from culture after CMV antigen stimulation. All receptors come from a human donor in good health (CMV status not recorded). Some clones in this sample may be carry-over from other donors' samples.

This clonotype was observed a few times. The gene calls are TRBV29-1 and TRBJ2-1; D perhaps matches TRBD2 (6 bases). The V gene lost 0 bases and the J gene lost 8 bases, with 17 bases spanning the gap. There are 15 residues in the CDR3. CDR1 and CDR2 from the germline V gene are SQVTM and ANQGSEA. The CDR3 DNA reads TGCAGCGTTGAAGAGGAGGGCCCCACGATCGATGAGCAGTTCTTC. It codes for CSVEEEGPTIDEQFF.

In nucleotides, the CDR3 is TGTGCCAGCAGCCAAGATTGGGAGGGACCGAACACTGAAGCTTTCTTT. Its translation is CASSQDWEGPNTEAFF. The chain is built from TRBV4-2 and TRBJ1-1; TRBD1 is a possible D gene (5 bases). This CDR3 has 16 amino acids. V was cut by 0 bases and J by 1 base, with 12 bases left in between. Germline loops: CDR1 LGHNA, CDR2 YNFKEQ.

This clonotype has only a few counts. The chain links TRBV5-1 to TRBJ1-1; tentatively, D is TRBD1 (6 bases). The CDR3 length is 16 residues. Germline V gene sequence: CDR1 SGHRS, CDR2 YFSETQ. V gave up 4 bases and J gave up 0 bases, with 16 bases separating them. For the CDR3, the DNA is TGCGCCAGCAGCCTCTACCCGGGACACATGAACACTGAAGCTTTCTTT. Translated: CASSLYPGHMNTEAFF.

CDR3 residues: CASSPALAGNTDTQYF. CDR3 DNA: TGTGCCAGCAGCCCCGCACTAGCGGGGAACACAGATACGCAGTATTTT. The chain combines TRBV7-9 with TRBJ2-3, with 10 bases matching TRBD2. Germline V gene lookup returns CDR1 SEHNR and CDR2 FQNEAQ (reference sequence). The CDR3 length is 16 residues. After removal of 5 bases from V and 2 bases from J, the junction contained 7 bases not matched to a gene.

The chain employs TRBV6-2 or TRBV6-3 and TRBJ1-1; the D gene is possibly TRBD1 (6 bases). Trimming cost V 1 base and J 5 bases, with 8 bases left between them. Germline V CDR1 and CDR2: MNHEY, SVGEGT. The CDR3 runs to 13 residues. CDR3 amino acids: CASSYFTGTEAFF. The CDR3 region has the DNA TGTGCCAGCAGTTACTTCACAGGGACTGAAGCTTTCTTT.

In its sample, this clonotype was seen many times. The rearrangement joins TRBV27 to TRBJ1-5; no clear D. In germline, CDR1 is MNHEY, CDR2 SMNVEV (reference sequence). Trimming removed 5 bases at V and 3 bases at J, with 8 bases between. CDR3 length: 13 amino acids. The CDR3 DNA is TGTGCCAGCAGTCCCCGACTCAATCAGCCCCAGCATTTT. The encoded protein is CASSPRLNQPQHF.

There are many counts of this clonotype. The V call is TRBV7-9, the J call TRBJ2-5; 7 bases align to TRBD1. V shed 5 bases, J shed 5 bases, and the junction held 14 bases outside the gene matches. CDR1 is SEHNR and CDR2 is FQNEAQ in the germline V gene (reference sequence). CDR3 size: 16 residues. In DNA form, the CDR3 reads TGTGCCAGCAGCGGCCGGGACAGCCTAATTCGGGAGACCCAGTACTTC. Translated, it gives CASSGRDSLIRETQYF.

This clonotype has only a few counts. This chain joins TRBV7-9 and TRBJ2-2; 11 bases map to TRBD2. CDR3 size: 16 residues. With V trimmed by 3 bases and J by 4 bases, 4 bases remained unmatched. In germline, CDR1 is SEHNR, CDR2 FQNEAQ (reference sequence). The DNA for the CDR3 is TGTGCCAGCAGCTTGCCGGGACTAGCGGTCACCGGGGAGCTGTTTTTT. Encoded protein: CASSLPGLAVTGELFF.

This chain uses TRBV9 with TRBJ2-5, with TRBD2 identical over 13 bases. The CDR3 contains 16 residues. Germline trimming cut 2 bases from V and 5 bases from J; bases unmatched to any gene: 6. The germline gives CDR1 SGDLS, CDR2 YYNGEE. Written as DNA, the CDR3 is TGTGCCAGCAGCGTCGAACTAGCGGGGGGGCTGGAGACCCAGTACTTC. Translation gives CASSVELAGGLETQYF.

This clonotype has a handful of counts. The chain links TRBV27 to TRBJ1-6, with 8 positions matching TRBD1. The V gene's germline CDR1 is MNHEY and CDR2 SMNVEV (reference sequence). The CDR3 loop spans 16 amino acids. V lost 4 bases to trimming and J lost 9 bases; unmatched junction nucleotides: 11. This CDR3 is CASSWGGQGAGSPLHF. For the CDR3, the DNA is TGTGCCAGCAGTTGGGGCGGACAGGGTGCGGGTTCACCCCTCCACTTT.

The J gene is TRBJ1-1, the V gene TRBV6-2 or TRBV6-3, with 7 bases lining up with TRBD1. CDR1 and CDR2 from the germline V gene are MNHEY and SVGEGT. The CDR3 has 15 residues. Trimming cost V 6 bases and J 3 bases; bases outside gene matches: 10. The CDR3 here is CASSLDRAGDTEAFF. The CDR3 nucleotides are TGTGCCAGCAGCCTAGACAGGGCTGGAGACACTGAAGCTTTCTTT.

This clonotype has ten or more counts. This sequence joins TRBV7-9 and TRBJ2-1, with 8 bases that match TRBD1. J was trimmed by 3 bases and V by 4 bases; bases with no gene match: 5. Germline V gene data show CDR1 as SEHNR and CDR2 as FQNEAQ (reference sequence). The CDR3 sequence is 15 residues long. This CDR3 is CASSSDRGGYNEQFF. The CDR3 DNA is TGTGCCAGCAGCTCCGACAGGGGAGGCTACAATGAGCAGTTCTTC.

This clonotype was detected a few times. The CDR3 DNA is TGTGCCAGCAGCGGGGACCCACGAGTCAATCAGCCCCAGCATTTT. It is translated as CASSGDPRVNQPQHF. The chain combines TRBV7-2 with TRBJ1-5, with D tentatively TRBD1 (5 bases). The CDR3 is made up of 15 amino acids. Germline CDR1 is SGHTA and CDR2 is FQGNSA. Trimming left V 5 bases short and J 3 bases short, with 14 bases between.

DNA for the CDR3: TGTGCCAGCAGTTACCAGGGGTATTACGAGCAGTACTTC. Translated, it gives CASSYQGYYEQYF. The chain uses TRBV6-6 and TRBJ2-7, with D possibly matching TRBD1 (6 bases). V lost 2 bases to trimming and J lost 4 bases, with 9 bases between them. CDR3 length: 13 residues. Germline CDR1 and CDR2: MNHNY and SVGAGI (reference sequence).

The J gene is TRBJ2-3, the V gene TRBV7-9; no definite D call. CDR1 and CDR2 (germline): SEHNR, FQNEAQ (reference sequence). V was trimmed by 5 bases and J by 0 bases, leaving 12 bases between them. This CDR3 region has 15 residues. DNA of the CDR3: TGTGCCAGCAGCACCCGGCTGGCTAGCACAGATACGCAGTATTTT. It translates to CASSTRLASTDTQYF.

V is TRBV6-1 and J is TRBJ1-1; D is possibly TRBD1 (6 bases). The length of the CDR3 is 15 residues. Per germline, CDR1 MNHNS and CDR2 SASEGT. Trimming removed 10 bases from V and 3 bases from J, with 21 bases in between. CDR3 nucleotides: TGTGCCACCATCCCTGGGCGGACAGAGTACACTGAAGCTTTCTTT. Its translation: CATIPGRTEYTEAFF.

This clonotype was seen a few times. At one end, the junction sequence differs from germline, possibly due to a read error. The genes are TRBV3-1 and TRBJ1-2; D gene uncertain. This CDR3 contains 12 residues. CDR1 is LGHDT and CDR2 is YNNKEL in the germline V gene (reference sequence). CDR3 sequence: CASSPHLGAWSF. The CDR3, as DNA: TGTGCCAGCAGCCCCCACTTGGGAGCCTGGTCCTTC.

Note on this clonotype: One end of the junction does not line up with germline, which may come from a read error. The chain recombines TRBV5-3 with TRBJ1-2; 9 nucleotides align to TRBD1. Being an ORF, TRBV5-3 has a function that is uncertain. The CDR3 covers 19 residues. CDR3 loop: CASSLGYRDRAPQVYGYTF. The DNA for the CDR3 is TGTGCCAGCAGCTTGGGATACCGGGACAGGGCTCCGCAGGTCTATGGCTACACCTTC.

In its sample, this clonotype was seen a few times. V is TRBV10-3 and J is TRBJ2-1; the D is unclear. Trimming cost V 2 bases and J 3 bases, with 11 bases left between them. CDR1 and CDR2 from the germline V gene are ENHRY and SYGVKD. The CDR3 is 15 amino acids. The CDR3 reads CAISETPGLYNEQFF. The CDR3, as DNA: TGTGCCATCAGTGAGACCCCAGGCCTCTACAATGAGCAGTTCTTC.

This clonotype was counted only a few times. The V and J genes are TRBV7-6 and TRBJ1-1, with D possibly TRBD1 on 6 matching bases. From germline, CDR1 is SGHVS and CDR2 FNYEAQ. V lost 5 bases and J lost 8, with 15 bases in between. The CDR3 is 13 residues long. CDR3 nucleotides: TGTGCCAGCAGCACACTAGGGGGGGCGGAAGCTTTCTTT. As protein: CASSTLGGAEAFF.

The CDR3 region is CASSSDLDTQYF. Written as DNA, the CDR3 is TGTGCCAGCAGCTCCGATCTAGATACGCAGTATTTT. The chain links TRBV7-9 to TRBJ2-3; D gene uncertain. The CDR3 totals 12 residues. Germline V gene lookup returns CDR1 SEHNR and CDR2 FQNEAQ (reference sequence). Trimming took 4 bases from V and 5 from J, leaving 7 bases between them.

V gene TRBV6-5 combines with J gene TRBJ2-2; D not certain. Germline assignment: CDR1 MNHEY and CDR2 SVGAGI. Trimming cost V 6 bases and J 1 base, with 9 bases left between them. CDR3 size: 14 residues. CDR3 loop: CASRAVLNTGELFF. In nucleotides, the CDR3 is TGTGCCAGCAGGGCAGTCTTGAACACCGGGGAGCTGTTTTTT.

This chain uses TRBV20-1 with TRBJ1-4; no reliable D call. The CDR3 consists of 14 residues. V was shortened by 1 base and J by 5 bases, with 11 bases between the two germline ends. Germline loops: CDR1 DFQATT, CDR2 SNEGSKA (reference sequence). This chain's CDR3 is CSARARSVNEKLFF. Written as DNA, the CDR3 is TGCAGTGCTAGAGCGCGGTCTGTAAATGAAAAACTGTTTTTT.

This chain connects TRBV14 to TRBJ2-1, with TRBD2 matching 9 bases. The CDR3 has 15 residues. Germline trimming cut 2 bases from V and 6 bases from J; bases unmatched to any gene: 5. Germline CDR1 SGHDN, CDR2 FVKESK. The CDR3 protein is CASSQYLAGSNEQFF. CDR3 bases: TGTGCCAGCAGCCAATACCTAGCGGGGAGCAATGAGCAGTTCTTC.

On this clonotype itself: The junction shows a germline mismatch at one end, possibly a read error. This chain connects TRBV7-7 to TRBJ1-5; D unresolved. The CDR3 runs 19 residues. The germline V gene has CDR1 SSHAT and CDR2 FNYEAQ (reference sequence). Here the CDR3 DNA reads TGTGCTAGCAGCTTAGCTCGGGCAAGCACCGCCAATAGCAATCAGCCCCAGCATTTT. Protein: CASSLARASTANSNQPQHF.

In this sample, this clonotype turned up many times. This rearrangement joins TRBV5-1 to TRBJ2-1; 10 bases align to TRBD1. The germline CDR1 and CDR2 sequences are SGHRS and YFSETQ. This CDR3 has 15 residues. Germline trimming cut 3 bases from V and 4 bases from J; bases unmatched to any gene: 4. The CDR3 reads CASSYPGQGYNEQFF. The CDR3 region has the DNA TGCGCCAGCAGCTATCCGGGACAGGGGTACAATGAGCAGTTCTTC.

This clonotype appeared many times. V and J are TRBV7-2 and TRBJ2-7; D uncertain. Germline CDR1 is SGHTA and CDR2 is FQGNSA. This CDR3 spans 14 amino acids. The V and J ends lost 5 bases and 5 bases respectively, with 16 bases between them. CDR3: CASSLVAAADEQYF. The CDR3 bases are TGTGCCAGCAGCCTAGTTGCGGCAGCCGACGAGCAGTACTTC.

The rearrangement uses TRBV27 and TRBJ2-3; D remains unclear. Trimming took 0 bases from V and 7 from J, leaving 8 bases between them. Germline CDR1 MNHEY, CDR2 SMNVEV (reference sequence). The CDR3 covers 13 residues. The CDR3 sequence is CASSLSQTYTQYF. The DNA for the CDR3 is TGTGCCAGCAGTTTATCGCAAACCTATACGCAGTATTTT.